This T cell receptor beta chain is from a study of blood T cell repertoires in COVID-19. Study-level information: Sources were T cells, B-cell-depleted T cells, or PBMCs; the material itself was cDNA or gDNA.

The CDR3 runs 18 residues. Per the germline V gene, CDR1 is SGHVS and CDR2 is FQNEAQ. The V segment lost 5 bases and the J segment 0 bases; nucleotides outside the gene matches: 13. Produced via immunoSEQ multiplex PCR; TCRdb's table is partial and in-frame only. This table has about 70,000 clones, approximately 83% appearing once. This TCR was recovered from a human donor in a cohort sampled during active COVID-19. Material for sequencing was peripheral blood. The rearrangement joins TRBV7-8 to TRBJ1-3; 7 nucleotides match TRBD1. CDR3 in DNA: TGTGCCAGCAGCCCCGGGTTAACAGGGGTCGTCTCTGGAAACACCATATATTTT. Its protein product is CASSPGLTGVVSGNTIYF. Supplemented by reference TRBV7-8 and TRBJ1-3, the full variable domain reads GAGVSQSPRYKVAKRGQDVALRCDPISGHVSLFWYQQALGQGPEFLTYFQNEAQLDKSGLPSDRFFAERPEGSVSTLKIQRTQQEDSAVYLCASSPGLTGVVSGNTIYFGEGSWLTVV.